Following are 20 T cell receptor beta chains from one sample sequenced in a study of blood T cell repertoires in COVID-19. The repertoire was sequenced with immunoSEQ multiplex PCR; TCRdb's copy has only in-frame clones and lacks some. The sample has 350,000 to 400,000 clones; around 87% are singletons. The sequencing input was PBMCs or T cells enriched from blood (not recorded which). These receptors came from a man between 40 and 49 years old in a cohort exposed to, infected with or recovered from COVID-19 (not recorded which).

The rearrangement links TRBV3-1 (or the pseudogene TRBV3-2) to TRBJ2-7, with 8 bases aligning to TRBD2. Germline V gene sequence: CDR1 LGHDT, CDR2 YNNKEL (reference sequence). There are 14 residues in the CDR3. Losses at the gene ends were 4 bases for V and 6 bases for J; bases not matched to a gene: 8. DNA of the CDR3: TGTGCCAGCAGCCCCGGACTAGCTGGGGTCGAGCAGTACTTC. Protein sequence: CASSPGLAGVEQYF.

The rearrangement links TRBV21-1 to TRBJ2-6; the D call TRBD2 from the table was never checked on the DNA. TRBV21-1 is shown as a pseudogene. The CDR3 runs 20 residues. The CDR3 loop reads CASSKEGYGTDASGANVLTF. The CDR3, as DNA: TGTGCCAGCAGCAAAGAGGGGTATGGGACTGATGCCTCTGGGGCCAACGTCCTGACTTTC.

The sample holds one count of this clone. V gene TRBV28 combines with J gene TRBJ2-7; maybe TRBD1 (6 bases). V was pared by 6 bases and J by 0 bases, with 15 bases between. The CDR3 is made up of 15 amino acids. Germline V lookup: CDR1 MDHEN, CDR2 SYDVKM. The CDR3: CASRRRTDSSYEQYF. The CDR3 DNA sequence: TGTGCCAGCAGAAGAAGGACGGACAGCTCCTACGAGCAGTACTTC.

This sequence joins TRBV3-1 (or the pseudogene TRBV3-2) and TRBJ2-1, with TRBD1 as a possible D gene (6 bases). The V gene's germline CDR1 is LGHDT and CDR2 YNNKEL (reference sequence). The CDR3 length is 16 residues. Deletions cut 5 bases from V and 3 bases from J, with 17 bases between. CDR3 nucleotide sequence: TGTGCCAGCAGCAAAACCGGGACACGCCTCTACAATGAGCAGTTCTTC. Translated: CASSKTGTRLYNEQFF.

This chain uses TRBV19 with TRBJ1-5, with D possibly TRBD1 on 5 matching bases. The germline V gene has CDR1 LNHDA and CDR2 SQIVND (reference sequence). Trimming took 3 bases from V and 7 from J, leaving 16 bases between them. The CDR3 totals 15 residues. The CDR3: CASSIHKGPEQPQHF. CDR3 in DNA: TGTGCCAGTAGTATCCACAAGGGGCCAGAGCAGCCCCAGCATTTT.

The chain combines TRBV7-2 with TRBJ2-1, with 11 bases fitting TRBD2. J lost 5 bases, V lost 4 bases, and 4 bases had no gene match. CDR3 length: 15 amino acids. The germline V gene encodes CDR1 SGHTA and CDR2 FQGNSA. The CDR3 loop reads CASSSGLADHNEQFF. CDR3 sequence (DNA): TGTGCCAGCAGCTCGGGACTAGCGGACCACAATGAGCAGTTCTTC.

The genes are TRBV18 and TRBJ2-1; 8 bases agree with TRBD1. The V and J ends lost 4 bases and 5 bases, in that order; junction bases with no gene match: 7. The CDR3 is 15 residues long. Germline CDR1 reads KGHSH; CDR2 reads LQKENI. CDR3 amino acids: CASSLQGARNNEQFF. The CDR3 DNA sequence: TGTGCCAGCTCACTTCAGGGGGCGAGGAACAATGAGCAGTTCTTC.

The chain couples TRBV6-5 to TRBJ1-1; 7 bases are shared with TRBD1. V was clipped by 7 bases and J by 1 base; unmatched bases: 9. The CDR3 totals 15 residues. Germline V gene data show CDR1 as MNHEY and CDR2 as SVGAGI. CDR3 sequence (DNA): TGTGCCAGCAAAAAGGGGGCAGGCTCGAACACTGAAGCTTTCTTT. This translates into CASKKGAGSNTEAFF.

The V call is TRBV4-2, the J call TRBJ2-7; 8 bases line up with TRBD1. The CDR3 is 15 amino acids. CDR1 is LGHNA and CDR2 is YNFKEQ in the germline V gene. V shed 1 base, J shed 4 bases, and the junction held 6 bases outside the gene matches. CDR3: CASSQVGTGGYEQYF. CDR3 in DNA: TGTGCCAGCAGCCAAGTAGGGACAGGTGGTTACGAGCAGTACTTC.

This clone was counted a few times. The genes are TRBV19 and TRBJ1-2; no reliable D call. The CDR3 has 12 amino acids. The ends were cut back, 5 bases at V and 4 bases at J, with 8 bases in the middle. Germline lookup yields CDR1 LNHDA and CDR2 SQIVND (reference sequence). CDR3 coding DNA: TGTGCCAGTAGTTATGGACTCTATGGCTACACCTTC. Amino acids: CASSYGLYGYTF. The full variable domain, in which reference TRBV19 and TRBJ1-2 provide the parts outside the CDR3, is DGGITQSPKYLFRKEGQNVTLSCEQNLNHDAMYWYRQDPGQGLRLIYYSQIVNDFQKGDIAEGYSVSREKKESFPLTVTSAQKNPTAFYLCASSYGLYGYTFGSGTRLTVV.

The rearrangement uses TRBV5-5 and TRBJ1-5; tentatively, D is TRBD1 (6 bases). The CDR3 extends over 14 amino acids. V was trimmed by 1 base and J by 9 bases, leaving 14 bases between them. Germline CDR1 SGHKS, CDR2 YYEKEE (reference sequence). The CDR3 nucleotides are TGTGCCAGCAGCTTGTGGGGGGGACATCGGCCCCAGCATTTT. Translated, it gives CASSLWGGHRPQHF.

V and J are TRBV3-1 (or the pseudogene TRBV3-2) and TRBJ1-2; 7 nucleotides agree with TRBD1. Germline trimming cut 3 bases from V and 4 bases from J; bases unmatched to any gene: 8. Germline CDR1 is LGHDT and CDR2 is YNNKEL (reference sequence). The CDR3 spans 15 residues. The CDR3 nucleotides are TGTGCCAGCAGCCACGGACGACAGGGAAGCTATGGCTACACCTTC. Translating it yields CASSHGRQGSYGYTF.

The CDR3 spells CASSLGRGNTIYF. The CDR3 bases are TGTGCCAGCAGTTTGGGCAGGGGAAACACCATATATTTT. This chain links TRBV27 with TRBJ1-3; D is unresolved. The CDR3 covers 13 residues. V was trimmed by 3 bases and J by 4 bases, leaving 7 bases between them. Germline loops: CDR1 MNHEY, CDR2 SMNVEV (reference sequence).

The chain recombines TRBV10-2 with TRBJ1-5; perhaps TRBD1 as D (6 bases). Trimming pared 2 bases from V and 3 bases from J, leaving 8 bases between. CDR3 size: 14 residues. CDR1 WSHSY and CDR2 SAAADI come from the germline V gene. The CDR3 here is CASSEGGANQPQHF. CDR3 bases: TGCGCCAGCAGTGAGGGGGGGGCCAATCAGCCCCAGCATTTT.

J is TRBJ2-1 and V is TRBV5-8, with TRBD2 matching over 12 bases. V shed 4 bases, J shed 4 bases, and the junction held 12 bases outside the gene matches. The CDR3 has 18 residues. Germline CDR1 reads SGHTS; CDR2 reads YDEGEE. The CDR3 sequence: CASSLVGTSGRSYNEQFF. DNA of the CDR3: TGTGCCAGCAGCCTGGTCGGTACTAGCGGGAGGTCTTACAATGAGCAGTTCTTC.

This clone was seen only once. The chain employs TRBV27 and TRBJ1-4; 8 bases are shared with TRBD1. The CDR3 covers 16 residues. V dropped 4 bases and J dropped 6; count of bases not matched to a gene: 10. Germline CDR1 and CDR2: MNHEY and SMNVEV (reference sequence). CDR3 residues: CASSSFGQGEDEKLFF. The CDR3 DNA reads as TGTGCCAGCAGTTCTTTCGGACAGGGAGAAGATGAAAAACTGTTTTTT.

V and J are TRBV5-4 and TRBJ1-4; 8 nucleotides line up with TRBD1. Germline V gives CDR1 SGHNT, CDR2 YYREEE (reference sequence). The CDR3 has 16 amino acids. Unmatched junction bases numbered 4, after V lost 3 bases and J lost 0 bases. The CDR3 protein is CASSSAGGSTNEKLFF. In DNA form, the CDR3 reads TGTGCCAGCAGCTCCGCAGGGGGCTCAACTAATGAAAAACTGTTTTTT.

The rearrangement joins TRBV29-1 to TRBJ1-5, with 10 bases fitting TRBD1. Germline CDR1 and CDR2: SQVTM and ANQGSEA. CDR3 size: 13 residues. V lost 6 bases to trimming and J lost 7 bases; unmatched junction nucleotides: 6. The CDR3 loop is CSVQTGGGQPQHF. CDR3 nucleotide sequence: TGCAGCGTACAGACAGGGGGCGGGCAGCCCCAGCATTTT.

The chain employs TRBV5-5 and TRBJ2-3; the D gene is possibly TRBD1 (6 bases). From germline, CDR1 is SGHKS and CDR2 YYEKEE (reference sequence). Trimming pared 4 bases from V and 2 bases from J, leaving 14 bases between. The CDR3 covers 15 residues. CDR3 DNA: TGTGCCAGCAGCCCAGTTGGGGACAACACAGATACGCAGTATTTT. This gives the protein CASSPVGDNTDTQYF.

The gene calls are TRBV5-1 and TRBJ2-5; possibly TRBD1 for D (6 bases). From germline, CDR1 is SGHRS and CDR2 YFSETQ. Trimming took off 4 bases at V and 4 bases at J, with 14 bases between the two ends. There are 14 residues in the CDR3. CDR3 DNA: TGCGCCAGCAGCCGTACAGGGCTCGTAGAGACCCAGTACTTC. Protein: CASSRTGLVETQYF. Together with reference TRBV5-1 and TRBJ2-5, the CDR3 gives the full variable domain: KAGVTQTPRYLIKTRGQQVTLSCSPISGHRSVSWYQQTPGQGLQFLFEYFSETQRNKGNFPGRFSGRQFSNSRSEMNVSTLELGDSALYLCASSRTGLVETQYFGPGTRLLVL.